A single sample is the source of the 25 T cell receptor beta chains below, sequenced in a study of Ad26.COV2.S vaccination and SARS-CoV-2 variants. Treatment here: around 19 received Ad26.COV2.S at low or high dose, single or two shots; roughly five received placebo; per-sample allocation not given. At day 63 after the first vaccine or placebo injection, samples were drawn. The assay was immunoSEQ multiplex PCR, and TCRdb's table has in-frame clones only and misses some. The sample has around 240,000 clones; roughly 90% are singletons. The sequences come from peripheral blood, collected in a trial of Ad26.COV2.S vaccine versus placebo. Receptors originate from a person between 18 and 65 years old who received the Ad26.COV2.S COVID-19 vaccine or a placebo.

V is TRBV9 and J is TRBJ1-5; no reliable D call. V was shortened by 0 bases and J by 2 bases, with 6 bases between the two germline ends. CDR3 length: 14 residues. Germline assignment: CDR1 SGDLS and CDR2 YYNGEE. The CDR3 DNA follows: TGTGCCAGCAGCGTAGATGGGGGCAATCAGCCCCAGCATTTT. Translation gives CASSVDGGNQPQHF.

The rearrangement joins TRBV7-8 to TRBJ1-5, with D perhaps matching TRBD1 (5 bases). The length of the CDR3 is 16 residues. Trimming removed 5 bases from V and 1 base from J, with 15 bases in between. Germline CDR1 reads SGHVS; CDR2 reads FQNEAQ. DNA of the CDR3: TGTGCCAGCAGCCACGGGACCTCAAGGAGCAATCAGCCCCAGCATTTT. Its protein is CASSHGTSRSNQPQHF.

This clone appeared a few times. The chain has TRBV14 and TRBJ1-6, with D possibly matching TRBD1 (5 bases). Looked up from germline, CDR1 is SGHDN and CDR2 is FVKESK. Trimming stripped 0 bases from V and 5 bases from J, with 11 bases between. This CDR3 contains 16 residues. The CDR3 nucleotides are TGTGCCAGCAGCCAAGATTCGGGGGTGGATAATTCACCCCTCCACTTT. It is translated as CASSQDSGVDNSPLHF. Full variable domain (rest looked up from reference TRBV14 and TRBJ1-6): EAGVTQFPSHSVIEKGQTVTLRCDPISGHDNLYWYRRVMGKEIKFLLHFVKESKQDESGMPNNRFLAERTGGTYSTLKVQPAELEDSGVYFCASSQDSGVDNSPLHFGNGTRLTVT.

The V call is TRBV7-3, the J call TRBJ1-1; no clear D gene. Trimming removed 0 bases from V and 7 bases from J, with 9 bases in between. CDR1 SGHTA and CDR2 FQGTGA come from the germline V gene. There are 13 residues in the CDR3. The CDR3 sequence is CASSLTFTDEAFF. CDR3 bases: TGTGCCAGCAGCTTAACTTTCACAGATGAAGCTTTCTTT.

V usage is TRBV10-1 and J usage is TRBJ1-1, with D possibly matching TRBD1 (5 bases). Germline assignment: CDR1 WNHNN and CDR2 SYGVQD (reference sequence). Trimming took off 4 bases at V and 0 bases at J, with 6 bases between the two ends. This CDR3 is built from 13 residues. The CDR3 sequence: CASSAGMNTEAFF. The CDR3 nucleotides read TGCGCCAGCAGTGCAGGGATGAACACTGAAGCTTTCTTT.

The V gene is TRBV6-2 or TRBV6-3, the J gene TRBJ2-7; 10 bases agree with TRBD2. CDR1 and CDR2 from the germline V gene are MNHEY and SVGEGT. V lost 5 bases and J lost 2; bases outside the gene matches: 9. The CDR3 covers 16 residues. The chain's CDR3 is CASSTRLAGLAYEQYF. The CDR3 DNA is TGTGCCAGCAGTACACGACTAGCGGGCCTGGCCTACGAGCAGTACTTC.

The rearrangement links TRBV18 to TRBJ2-7; 9 bases align to TRBD1. V was pared by 3 bases and J by 2 bases, with 5 bases of the junction left unmatched. Germline V lookup: CDR1 KGHSH, CDR2 LQKENI. The CDR3 loop spans 15 amino acids. CDR3 sequence (DNA): TGTGCCAGCTCACCGGGGACAGGGAGTCCCTACGAGCAGTACTTC. It is translated as CASSPGTGSPYEQYF.

With respect to this clone: Different DNA sequences within this sample yield the same CDR3. The chain has TRBV6-1 and TRBJ2-5; D call uncertain. The CDR3 contains 11 residues. Germline loops: CDR1 MNHNS, CDR2 SASEGT. The V end lost 3 bases, the J end lost 4 bases, and 3 bases lay between the germline ends. This chain's CDR3 is CASSEVETQYF. The CDR3 region has the DNA TGTGCCAGCAGTGAGGTAGAGACCCAGTACTTC.

The genes are TRBV4-3 and TRBJ1-1; 11 nucleotides align to TRBD1. Germline V gene data show CDR1 as LGHNA and CDR2 as YSLEER. The V and J ends lost 3 bases and 7 bases, in that order; junction bases with no gene match: 7. The CDR3 extends over 15 amino acids. In DNA form, the CDR3 reads TGCGCCAGCAGCCATGGACAGGGGGCTTCCATTGAAGCTTTCTTT. Translation: CASSHGQGASIEAFF.

V is TRBV19 and J is TRBJ2-1; D is possibly TRBD1 (6 bases). The V end was cut by 7 bases, the J end by 7 bases, with 14 bases between. This CDR3 contains 13 residues. Germline CDR1 is LNHDA and CDR2 is SQIVND (reference sequence). The CDR3: CASNSAGVNEQFF. The CDR3 DNA sequence: TGTGCCAGTAATTCCGCAGGGGTGAATGAGCAGTTCTTC.

This chain uses TRBV7-2 with TRBJ2-7, with 9 bases identical to TRBD2. J gave up 0 bases and V 1 base, and 7 bases lay outside the gene matches. Per germline, CDR1 SGHTA and CDR2 FQGNSA. The CDR3 totals 17 residues. CDR3 protein: CASSLVGLATNSYEQYF. CDR3 nucleotides: TGTGCCAGCAGCTTAGTAGGACTAGCGACAAACTCCTACGAGCAGTACTTC.

The chain recombines TRBV18 with TRBJ1-1; 7 positions match TRBD1. V was clipped by 5 bases and J by 2 bases; unmatched bases: 2. The germline V gene has CDR1 KGHSH and CDR2 LQKENI. This CDR3 has 13 residues. The CDR3 bases are TGTGCCAGCTCAAGGGACAGCAACACTGAAGCTTTCTTT. Protein sequence: CASSRDSNTEAFF.

This clone appeared once. This chain links TRBV27 with TRBJ2-7; 15 bases line up with TRBD2. Germline trimming cut 6 bases from V and 6 bases from J; bases unmatched to any gene: 6. The germline gives CDR1 MNHEY, CDR2 SMNVEV (reference sequence). The CDR3 contains 15 residues. The CDR3: CASRGLAGGRVEQYF. The CDR3 coding sequence is TGTGCCAGCAGGGGACTAGCGGGAGGACGAGTCGAGCAGTACTTC.

The chain couples TRBV7-2 to TRBJ2-5, with 10 bases matching TRBD2. The CDR3 loop spans 15 amino acids. Germline V gene sequence: CDR1 SGHTA, CDR2 FQGNSA. The J segment lost 5 bases and the V segment lost 5 bases, leaving 8 bases of the junction unmatched. CDR3 region: CASSPQRGGRETQYF. The CDR3 DNA sequence: TGTGCCAGCAGCCCCCAGCGGGGGGGCCGTGAGACCCAGTACTTC.

The gene calls are TRBV18 and TRBJ2-5, with D maybe TRBD1 (6 bases). Germline values: CDR1 KGHSH, CDR2 LQKENI. The V gene lost 5 bases and the J gene lost 1 base, with 14 bases spanning the gap. This CDR3 comprises 15 residues. As DNA, the CDR3 is TGTGCCAGCTCAACAGGATCGACAGGCCAAGAGACCCAGTACTTC. This gives the protein CASSTGSTGQETQYF.

V and J are TRBV7-9 and TRBJ2-5, with TRBD2 identical over 9 bases. The CDR3 runs 16 residues. Trimming cost V 2 bases and J 5 bases; bases outside gene matches: 9. The germline gives CDR1 SEHNR, CDR2 FQNEAQ (reference sequence). The CDR3 coding sequence is TGTGCCAGCAGCTTACGGGCGGGAGGGCCTTGGGAGACCCAGTACTTC. It codes for CASSLRAGGPWETQYF.

The chain combines TRBV14 with TRBJ1-3; 10 bases align to TRBD1. CDR1 and CDR2 from the germline V gene are SGHDN and FVKESK. The CDR3 loop spans 17 amino acids. Losses at the gene ends were 4 bases for V and 3 bases for J; bases not matched to a gene: 9. The CDR3 nucleotides are TGTGCCAGCAGCCGACGGACAGGGGGACGGAATGGAAACACCATATATTTT. This encodes CASSRRTGGRNGNTIYF.

The chain links TRBV28 to TRBJ2-2; no firm D call. The V end lost 0 bases, the J end lost 2 bases, and 7 bases lay between the germline ends. The V gene's germline CDR1 is MDHEN and CDR2 SYDVKM. The CDR3 totals 15 residues. The CDR3 DNA is TGTGCCAGCAGTTTATGGGACCGAAACACCGGGGAGCTGTTTTTT. Translated: CASSLWDRNTGELFF. Combining the CDR3 with reference TRBV28 and TRBJ2-2 gives the whole variable domain DVKVTQSSRYLVKRTGEKVFLECVQDMDHENMFWYRQDPGLGLRLIYFSYDVKMKEKGDIPEGYSVSREKKERFSLILESASTNQTSMYLCASSLWDRNTGELFFGEGSRLTVL.

In this sample, this clone turned up a few times. V gene TRBV19 combines with J gene TRBJ1-5; D is unclear. This CDR3 has 16 amino acids. Deletions cut 6 bases from V and 0 bases from J, with 15 bases between. CDR1 and CDR2 (germline): LNHDA, SQIVND (reference sequence). CDR3 nucleotide sequence: TGTGCCAGTAGCAAGGATGGAGGAAGTAGCAATCAGCCCCAGCATTTT. Translated: CASSKDGGSSNQPQHF. Full variable domain (rest looked up from reference TRBV19 and TRBJ1-5): DGGITQSPKYLFRKEGQNVTLSCEQNLNHDAMYWYRQDPGQGLRLIYYSQIVNDFQKGDIAEGYSVSREKKESFPLTVTSAQKNPTAFYLCASSKDGGSSNQPQHFGDGTRLSIL.

This clone was seen once. The chain joins TRBV3-1 (or the pseudogene TRBV3-2) to TRBJ2-7; D is perhaps TRBD2 (5 bases). The CDR3 has 14 residues. With 4 bases removed from V and 4 bases from J, the gap between germline ends came to 14 bases. The germline V gene has CDR1 LGHDT and CDR2 YNNKEL (reference sequence). CDR3 DNA sequence: TGTGCCAGCAGCCGCCGGGGAACCGGGTACGAGCAGTACTTC. This codes for CASSRRGTGYEQYF.

This chain uses TRBV7-2 with TRBJ2-7; 9 nucleotides align to TRBD2. V trimming: 1 base; J trimming: 6 bases; junction bases outside the gene matches: 7. Germline CDR1 is SGHTA and CDR2 is FQGNSA. The CDR3 consists of 15 residues. The CDR3 sequence is CASSLEAGGPGEQYF. CDR3 nucleotides: TGTGCCAGCAGCTTAGAGGCGGGGGGGCCCGGCGAGCAGTACTTC.

V gene TRBV4-3 combines with J gene TRBJ2-2; no reliable D call. V dropped 1 base and J dropped 3 bases, with 12 bases sitting between them. Germline lookup yields CDR1 LGHNA and CDR2 YSLEER. The CDR3 sequence is 16 residues long. CDR3 protein: CASSQVIGRDTGELFF. The CDR3 bases are TGCGCCAGCAGCCAAGTGATAGGAAGAGACACCGGGGAGCTGTTTTTT.

Here the CDR3 reads CASYSSTDTQYF. As DNA, the CDR3 is TGTGCCAGCTATTCTAGCACAGATACGCAGTATTTT. The chain carries TRBV28 and TRBJ2-3, with no clear D. The CDR3 spans 12 residues. V lost 8 bases, J lost 0 bases, and 6 bases lay in between. CDR1 MDHEN and CDR2 SYDVKM come from the germline V gene.

This clone appeared once. This rearrangement joins TRBV30 to TRBJ1-3, with D perhaps matching TRBD1 (5 bases). This CDR3 has 14 amino acids. V was trimmed by 3 bases and J by 3 bases, leaving 12 bases between them. Germline lookup yields CDR1 GTSNPN and CDR2 SVGIG (reference sequence). This CDR3 reads CAWSPPGFGNTIYF. The CDR3 bases are TGTGCCTGGAGCCCGCCAGGGTTTGGAAACACCATATATTTT.

This clone has just one count. The J gene is TRBJ1-2, the V gene TRBV30, with a tentative D call TRBD1 (6 bases). Trimming removed 2 bases at V and 4 bases at J, with 14 bases between. The CDR3 loop spans 14 amino acids. The germline V gene has CDR1 GTSNPN and CDR2 SVGIG (reference sequence). The CDR3 sequence is CAWSPGQGSYGYTF. In DNA, the CDR3 is TGTGCCTGGAGTCCAGGGCAGGGGAGCTATGGCTACACCTTC.